This TCR beta chain was sequenced during a study of blood T cells in healthy people across ages. Together with a sample-barcoded 5' primer, a J-beta primer mix was included in a second PCR lasting 7 to 11 cycles. TCRdb reprocessed the 5' RACE reads via MiXCR and lists one record per CDR3 protein. The table has about 1 million distinct CDR3 sequences, around 43% seen once. This TCR came from a woman aged 55 to 70 in good health. The sequencing sample was made of blood.

The CDR3, as DNA: TGTGCCAGCAGTGAACGGGGGGCAACTAATGAAAAACTGTTTTTT. It codes for CASSERGATNEKLFF. The gene calls are TRBV6-1 and TRBJ1-4, with D perhaps TRBD1 (5 bases). CDR3 length: 15 amino acids. Per germline, CDR1 MNHNS and CDR2 SASEGT. Trimming removed 2 bases from V and 0 bases from J, with 7 bases in between.